This entry is about one TCR beta chain. Antigen specificity is unknown. Via MiXCR, TCRdb re-called the 5' RACE reads, giving one row per CDR3 protein. The sample shows more than 150,000 distinct CDR3 sequences, under 15% of them seen only once. The V end was cut by 6 bases, the J end by 4 bases, with 24 bases between. The CDR3 contains 17 residues. Germline loops: CDR1 DFQATT, CDR2 SNEGSKA (reference sequence). These data belong to a study of CD8 T cells in ankylosing spondylitis. Whole-study results and caveats: In the blood and synovial fluid of reactive arthritis, some motif variants had been previously reported. Significant enrichment of disease-linked clones was reported in matched ankylosing spondylitis synovial fluid. Under 10 highly homologous variants formed a TCR beta motif that appeared characteristic of ankylosing spondylitis blood.

The sequence was collected from a female donor with ankylosing spondylitis or in good health (not recorded which). The specimen was blood, either unsorted or a sorted T cell fraction (not recorded which). This rearrangement joins TRBV20-1 to TRBJ2-2, with D uncertain. For the CDR3, the DNA is TGCAGTGCCCCGCGCCGACAAGGAAGTTTTCGCACCGGGGAGCTGTTTTTT. As protein: CSAPRRQGSFRTGELFF.